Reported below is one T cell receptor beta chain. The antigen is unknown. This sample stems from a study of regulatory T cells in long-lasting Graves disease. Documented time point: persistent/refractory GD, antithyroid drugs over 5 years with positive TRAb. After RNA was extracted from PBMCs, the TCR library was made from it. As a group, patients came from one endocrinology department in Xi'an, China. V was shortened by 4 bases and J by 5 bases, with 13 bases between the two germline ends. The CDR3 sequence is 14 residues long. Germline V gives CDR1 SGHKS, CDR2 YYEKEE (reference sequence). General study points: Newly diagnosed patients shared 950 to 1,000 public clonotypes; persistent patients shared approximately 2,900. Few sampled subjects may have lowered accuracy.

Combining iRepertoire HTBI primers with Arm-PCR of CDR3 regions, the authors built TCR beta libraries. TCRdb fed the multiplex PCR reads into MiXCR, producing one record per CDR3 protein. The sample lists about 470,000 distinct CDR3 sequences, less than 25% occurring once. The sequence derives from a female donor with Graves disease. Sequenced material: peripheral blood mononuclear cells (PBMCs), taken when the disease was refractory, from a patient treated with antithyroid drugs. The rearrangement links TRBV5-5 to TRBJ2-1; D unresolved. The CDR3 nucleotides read TGTGCCAGCAGCCCCTCGTGGTTTGACAATGAGCAGTTCTTC. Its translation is CASSPSWFDNEQFF.